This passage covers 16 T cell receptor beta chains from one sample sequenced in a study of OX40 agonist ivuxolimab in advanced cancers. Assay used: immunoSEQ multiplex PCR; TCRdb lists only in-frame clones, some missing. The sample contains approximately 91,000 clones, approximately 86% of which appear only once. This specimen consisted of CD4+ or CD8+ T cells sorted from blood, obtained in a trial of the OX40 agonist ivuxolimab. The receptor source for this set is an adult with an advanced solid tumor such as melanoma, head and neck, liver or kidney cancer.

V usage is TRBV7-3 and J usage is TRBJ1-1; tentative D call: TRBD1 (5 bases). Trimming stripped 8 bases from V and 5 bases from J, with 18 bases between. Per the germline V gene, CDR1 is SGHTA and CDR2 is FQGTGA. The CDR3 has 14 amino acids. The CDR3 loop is CASSPAGVGTEAFF. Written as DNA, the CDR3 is TGTGCCAGCTCTCCCGCGGGGGTGGGGACTGAAGCTTTCTTT.

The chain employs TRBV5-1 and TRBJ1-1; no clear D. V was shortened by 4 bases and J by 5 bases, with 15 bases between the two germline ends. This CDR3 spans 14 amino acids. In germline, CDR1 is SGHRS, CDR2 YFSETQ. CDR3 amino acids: CASSLRASGTEAFF. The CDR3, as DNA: TGCGCCAGCAGCCTCCGCGCCAGTGGGACTGAAGCTTTCTTT.

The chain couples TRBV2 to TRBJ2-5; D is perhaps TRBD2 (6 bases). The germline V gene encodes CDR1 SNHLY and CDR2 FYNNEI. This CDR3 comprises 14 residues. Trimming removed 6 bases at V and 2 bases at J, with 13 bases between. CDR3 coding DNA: TGTGCCAGCAGCCCCTTGACTAGACAAGAGACCCAGTACTTC. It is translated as CASSPLTRQETQYF.

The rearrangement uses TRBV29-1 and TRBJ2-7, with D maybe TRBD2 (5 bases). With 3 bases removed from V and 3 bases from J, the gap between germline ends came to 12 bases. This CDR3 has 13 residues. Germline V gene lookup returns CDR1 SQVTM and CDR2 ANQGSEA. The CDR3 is CSVESEGLYEQYF. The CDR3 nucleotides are TGCAGCGTTGAGTCCGAAGGACTCTACGAGCAGTACTTC.

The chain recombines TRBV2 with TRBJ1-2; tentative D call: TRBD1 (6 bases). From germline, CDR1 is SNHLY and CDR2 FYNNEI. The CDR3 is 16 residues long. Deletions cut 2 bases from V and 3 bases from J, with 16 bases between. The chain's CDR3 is CASSERRGGADYGYTF. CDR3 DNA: TGTGCCAGCAGTGAACGCAGGGGAGGGGCTGACTATGGCTACACCTTC.

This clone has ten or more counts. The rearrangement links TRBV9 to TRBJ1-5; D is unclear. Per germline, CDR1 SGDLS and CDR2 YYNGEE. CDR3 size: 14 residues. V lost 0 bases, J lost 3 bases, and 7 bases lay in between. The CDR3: CASSVGVTNQPQHF. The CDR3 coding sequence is TGTGCCAGCAGCGTAGGCGTAACCAATCAGCCCCAGCATTTT.

The CDR3 DNA follows: TGTGCCCAGACGGGGACTAGCATCAATGAGCAGTTCTTC. Translated, it gives CAQTGTSINEQFF. The chain joins TRBV30 to TRBJ2-1; 9 nucleotides agree with TRBD2. V was clipped by 8 bases and J by 6 bases; unmatched bases: 8. Germline CDR1 is GTSNPN and CDR2 is SVGIG (reference sequence). The CDR3 is 13 residues long.

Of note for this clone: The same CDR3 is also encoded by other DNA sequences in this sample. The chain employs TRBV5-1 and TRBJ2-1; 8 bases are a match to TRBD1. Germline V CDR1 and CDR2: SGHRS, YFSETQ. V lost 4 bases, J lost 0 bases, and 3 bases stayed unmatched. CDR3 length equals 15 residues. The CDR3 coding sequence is TGCGCCAGCAGCAATACAGGGGGCTCCTACAATGAGCAGTTCTTC. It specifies CASSNTGGSYNEQFF.

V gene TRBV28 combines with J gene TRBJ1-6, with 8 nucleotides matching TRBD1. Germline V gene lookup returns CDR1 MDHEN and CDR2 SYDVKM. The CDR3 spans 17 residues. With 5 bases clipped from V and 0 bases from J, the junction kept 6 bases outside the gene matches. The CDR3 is CASSPTGVSSYNSPLHF. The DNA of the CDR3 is TGTGCCAGCAGTCCGACAGGGGTGAGCTCCTATAATTCACCCCTCCACTTT. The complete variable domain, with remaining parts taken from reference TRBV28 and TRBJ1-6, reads DVKVTQSSRYLVKRTGEKVFLECVQDMDHENMFWYRQDPGLGLRLIYFSYDVKMKEKGDIPEGYSVSREKKERFSLILESASTNQTSMYLCASSPTGVSSYNSPLHFGNGTRLTVT.

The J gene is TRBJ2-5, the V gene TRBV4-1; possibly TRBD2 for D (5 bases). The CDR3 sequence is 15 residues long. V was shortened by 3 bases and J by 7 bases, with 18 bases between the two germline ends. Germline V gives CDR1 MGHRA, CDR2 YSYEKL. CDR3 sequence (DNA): TGCGCCAGCAGCCACCCCGTTGAGGGAAAGGGGACCCAGTACTTC. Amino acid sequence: CASSHPVEGKGTQYF.

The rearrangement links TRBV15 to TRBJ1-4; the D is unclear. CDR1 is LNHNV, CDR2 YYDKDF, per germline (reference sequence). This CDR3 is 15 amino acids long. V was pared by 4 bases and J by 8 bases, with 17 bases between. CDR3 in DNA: TGTGCCACCAGCAAAAGTAACACCCAGAGGGAAAAACTGTTTTTT. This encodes CATSKSNTQREKLFF.

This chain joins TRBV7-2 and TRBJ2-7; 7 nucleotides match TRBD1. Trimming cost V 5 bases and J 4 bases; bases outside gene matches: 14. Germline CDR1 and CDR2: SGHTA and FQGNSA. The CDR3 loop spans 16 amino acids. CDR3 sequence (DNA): TGTGCCAGCAGCGAAAAGACAGGGTGGGTCGGTTACGAGCAGTACTTC. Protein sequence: CASSEKTGWVGYEQYF.

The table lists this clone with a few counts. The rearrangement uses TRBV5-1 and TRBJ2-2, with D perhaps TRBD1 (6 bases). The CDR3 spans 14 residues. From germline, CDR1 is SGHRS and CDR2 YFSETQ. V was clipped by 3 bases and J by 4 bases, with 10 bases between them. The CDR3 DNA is TGCGCCAGCAGCTGGGGGCAAAGCACCGGGGAGCTGTTTTTT. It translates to CASSWGQSTGELFF.

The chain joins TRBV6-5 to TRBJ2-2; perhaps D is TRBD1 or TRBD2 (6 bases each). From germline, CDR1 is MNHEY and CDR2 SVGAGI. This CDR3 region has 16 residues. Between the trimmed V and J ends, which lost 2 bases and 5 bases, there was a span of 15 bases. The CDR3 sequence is CASSYGSGAGTGELFF. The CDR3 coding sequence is TGTGCCAGCAGTTACGGGTCGGGGGCCGGAACCGGGGAGCTGTTTTTT.

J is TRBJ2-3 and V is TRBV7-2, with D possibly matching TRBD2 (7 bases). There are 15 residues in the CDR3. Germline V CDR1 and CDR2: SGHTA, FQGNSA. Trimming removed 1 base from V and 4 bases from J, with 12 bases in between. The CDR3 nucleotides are TGTGCCAGCAGCTTAGGGTCGGGGGGCGCAGATACGCAGTATTTT. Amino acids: CASSLGSGGADTQYF.

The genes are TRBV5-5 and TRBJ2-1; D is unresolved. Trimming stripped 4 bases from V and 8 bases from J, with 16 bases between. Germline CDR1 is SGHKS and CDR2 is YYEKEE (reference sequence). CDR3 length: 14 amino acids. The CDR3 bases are TGTGCCAGCAGCGCCCGAACATCGGTCGATGAGCAGTTCTTC. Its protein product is CASSARTSVDEQFF.